The TCR beta chain described here comes from a study of identical twins. CDR1 and CDR2 (germline): DFQATT, SNEGSKA (reference sequence). CDR3 length equals 14 residues. The germline V and J ends were trimmed by 2 bases and 0 bases, with 11 bases remaining between them. Many counts were recorded for this clonotype. What it binds is unknown. A universal primer site arose from template switching, and cDNA bore unique molecular identifiers. TCRdb fed the 5' RACE reads into MiXCR, producing one record per CDR3 protein. Of more than 1.5 million distinct CDR3 sequences in the sample, under 35% were seen once. Study results and caveats: Alpha sequences out of frame and shared by twins had excess low generation probability. Among beta out-of-frame sequences, excess sharing between twins appeared weaker.

The material sequenced was cord blood. The rearrangement joins TRBV20-1 to TRBJ2-7; possible D gene TRBD1, 6 bases. This receptor was taken from a newborn girl in good health. The CDR3 loop is CSARIDRSSYEQYF. The CDR3 nucleotides are TGCAGTGCTAGAATCGACAGGAGCTCCTACGAGCAGTACTTC.